Shown below are 24 T cell receptor beta chains from a single sample sequenced in a study of somatic mutations in cytotoxic T cells in rheumatoid arthritis. Sequencing used immunoSEQ multiplex PCR; TCRdb keeps in-frame clones, though not all of them. The repertoire has 15,000 to 20,000 clones, around three quarters of them found once; the top ten carry about 12%. Sequenced material: CD8+ T cells sorted from blood. Receptors originate from an adult with rheumatoid arthritis.

This chain joins TRBV27 and TRBJ1-1; D call uncertain. Trimming shortened V by 5 bases and J by 3 bases, and 10 bases separated the two germline ends. The CDR3 covers 13 residues. Germline V gene sequence: CDR1 MNHEY, CDR2 SMNVEV (reference sequence). CDR3 amino acids: CASSGGGDTEAFF. DNA of the CDR3: TGTGCCAGCAGTGGAGGCGGTGACACTGAAGCTTTCTTT.

This clone was detected only a few times. The chain employs TRBV13 and TRBJ1-2, with 8 positions matching TRBD1. The CDR3 runs 16 residues. CDR1 is PRHDT and CDR2 is FYEKMQ in the germline V gene (reference sequence). The trim removed 0 bases at V and 6 bases at J, leaving 9 bases unmatched. CDR3 sequence: CASSLGLRQGADGYTF. CDR3 DNA sequence: TGTGCCAGCAGCTTAGGCCTTCGGCAGGGGGCCGATGGCTACACCTTC.

Note on this clone: Given the absence of the conserved phenylalanine or tryptophan at the CDR3 end, a read error is likely. The rearrangement links TRBV4-1 to TRBJ1-2, with D possibly matching TRBD1 (5 bases). CDR1 is MGHRA and CDR2 is YSYEKL in the germline V gene. This CDR3 is built from 16 residues. V was trimmed by 2 bases and J by 3 bases, leaving 16 bases between them. Here the CDR3 reads CASSQSIQGADYGYTL. CDR3 DNA sequence: TGCGCCAGCAGCCAATCGATTCAAGGGGCGGACTATGGCTACACCCTC.

Here the CDR3 DNA reads TGTGCCATCAGTGACACAGGGAGGCCCTATGGCTACACCTTC. This sequence encodes CAISDTGRPYGYTF. The V gene is TRBV10-3, the J gene TRBJ1-2; D perhaps matches TRBD1 (6 bases). The V gene's germline CDR1 is ENHRY and CDR2 SYGVKD. V lost 3 bases and J lost 4, with 12 bases in between. This CDR3 region has 14 residues.

The V and J genes are TRBV29-1 and TRBJ2-5, with D unclear. The germline gives CDR1 SQVTM, CDR2 ANQGSEA. V was shortened by 3 bases and J by 2 bases, with 7 bases between the two germline ends. The length of the CDR3 is 12 residues. The CDR3 DNA is TGCAGCGTTGAGGATTTACAAGAGACCCAGTACTTC. Its translation: CSVEDLQETQYF.

The V call is TRBV18, the J call TRBJ2-1; D is ambiguous. Germline V lookup: CDR1 KGHSH, CDR2 LQKENI. Trimming removed 6 bases at V and 2 bases at J, with 20 bases between. This CDR3 has 17 amino acids. CDR3 sequence: CASSLKGPAMPYNEQFF. The CDR3 DNA follows: TGTGCCAGCTCTCTCAAAGGCCCCGCCATGCCCTACAATGAGCAGTTCTTC. Together with reference TRBV18 and TRBJ2-1, the CDR3 gives the full variable domain: NAGVMQNPRHLVRRRGQEARLRCSPMKGHSHVYWYRQLPEEGLKFMVYLQKENIIDESGMPKERFSAEFPKEGPSILRIQQVVRGDSAAYFCASSLKGPAMPYNEQFFGPGTRLTVL.

The rearrangement joins TRBV4-1 to TRBJ2-7, with TRBD1 matching 8 bases. The CDR3 loop spans 14 amino acids. Germline CDR1 is MGHRA and CDR2 is YSYEKL. V dropped 2 bases and J dropped 7; count of bases not matched to a gene: 7. The CDR3 is CASSQKAGGWEQYF. The CDR3 nucleotides are TGCGCCAGCAGCCAAAAGGCAGGGGGCTGGGAGCAGTACTTC.

The chain combines TRBV28 with TRBJ1-6, with D perhaps matching TRBD1 (5 bases). The V and J ends lost 5 bases and 2 bases respectively, with 13 bases between them. The CDR3 loop spans 16 amino acids. The germline V gene encodes CDR1 MDHEN and CDR2 SYDVKM. The CDR3 nucleotides read TGTGCCAGCAGTCCCGACAGTCCCGCCTATAATTCACCCCTCCACTTT. Amino acid sequence: CASSPDSPAYNSPLHF.

In its sample, this clone is large. The J gene is TRBJ2-1, the V gene TRBV7-3; 11 bases are a match to TRBD2. V dropped 6 bases and J dropped 7; count of bases not matched to a gene: 8. The CDR3 is made up of 15 amino acids. From germline, CDR1 is SGHTA and CDR2 FQGTGA. DNA of the CDR3: TGTGCCAGCAGGCAAACTAGCGGGGGATTAAATGAGCAGTTCTTC. Amino acid sequence: CASRQTSGGLNEQFF.

V and J are TRBV6-1 and TRBJ2-5; TRBD2 agrees at 13 bases. From germline, CDR1 is MNHNS and CDR2 SASEGT. This CDR3 is 15 amino acids long. The junction had 7 bases not matched to a gene; V was cut back by 7 bases and J by 5 bases. This CDR3 reads CASNRLAGGGETQYF. The CDR3 nucleotides read TGTGCCAGCAACCGACTAGCGGGGGGCGGGGAGACCCAGTACTTC.

The CDR3: CASSQDIGGSNQPQHF. In nucleotides, the CDR3 is TGCGCCAGCAGCCAAGATATCGGAGGGAGCAATCAGCCCCAGCATTTT. The V and J genes are TRBV4-1 and TRBJ1-5, with D unresolved. Trimming cost V 0 bases and J 1 base, with 10 bases left between them. There are 16 residues in the CDR3. Germline V lookup: CDR1 MGHRA, CDR2 YSYEKL.

The chain links TRBV5-5 to TRBJ2-4; 7 bases match TRBD2. Germline V gene lookup returns CDR1 SGHKS and CDR2 YYEKEE (reference sequence). CDR3 length: 14 residues. V lost 4 bases to trimming and J lost 9 bases; unmatched junction nucleotides: 10. CDR3: CASSPDRGRVIQYF. The CDR3, as DNA: TGTGCCAGCAGCCCGGACCGGGGGAGGGTCATTCAGTACTTC.

The V call is TRBV25-1, the J call TRBJ1-6; unclear D gene. V shed 7 bases and J shed 0 bases, with 13 bases lying between them. Germline V gives CDR1 MGHDK, CDR2 SYGVNS. This CDR3 has 16 residues. CDR3 loop: CASISAPHSYNSPLHF. The CDR3 coding sequence is TGTGCCAGCATAAGTGCTCCTCACTCCTATAATTCACCCCTCCACTTT. Full variable domain (missing parts from reference TRBV25-1 and TRBJ1-6): EADIYQTPRYLVIGTGKKITLECSQTMGHDKMYWYQQDPGMELHLIHYSYGVNSTEKGDLSSESTVSRIRTEHFPLTLESARPSHTSQYLCASISAPHSYNSPLHFGNGTRLTVT.

The DNA of the CDR3 is TGTGCCAGCTCACCTAGGACGGCCGGGGAGCTGTTTTTT. Its translation: CASSPRTAGELFF. The gene calls are TRBV18 and TRBJ2-2, with D unclear. Trimming removed 3 bases from V and 6 bases from J, with 8 bases in between. Germline lookup yields CDR1 KGHSH and CDR2 LQKENI. The CDR3 is 13 amino acids.

V is TRBV10-3 and J is TRBJ2-7, with no clear D. CDR3 length: 12 residues. V lost 8 bases and J 2 bases, leaving 10 bases between the germline ends. Per germline, CDR1 ENHRY and CDR2 SYGVKD. The CDR3 loop is CAILTETYEQYF. The CDR3 DNA follows: TGTGCCATCTTAACGGAAACCTACGAGCAGTACTTC.

The gene calls are TRBV6-5 and TRBJ2-2, with D possibly called TRBD1 or TRBD2 (5 bases each). CDR3 length: 16 amino acids. Deletions cut 4 bases from V and 4 bases from J, with 16 bases between. From germline, CDR1 is MNHEY and CDR2 SVGAGI. CDR3 amino acids: CASSSIAGAVTGELFF. The CDR3 DNA is TGTGCCAGCAGTTCGATCGCCGGGGCGGTCACCGGGGAGCTGTTTTTT.

The chain is built from TRBV5-6 and TRBJ2-1; D possibly corresponds to TRBD2 (5 bases). The V gene lost 4 bases and the J gene lost 7 bases, with 9 bases spanning the gap. CDR1 SGHDT and CDR2 YYEEEE come from the germline V gene. The CDR3 extends over 12 amino acids. The CDR3 region has the DNA TGTGCCAGCAGCCCGGGGTCGAATGAGCAGTTCTTC. This gives the protein CASSPGSNEQFF.

This clone has a handful of counts. This rearrangement joins TRBV2 to TRBJ2-7; D is uncertain. The CDR3 runs to 11 residues. Trimming shortened V by 7 bases and J by 3 bases, and 7 bases separated the two germline ends. Germline V gene sequence: CDR1 SNHLY, CDR2 FYNNEI. CDR3 in DNA: TGTGCCAGCACCCCCCTCTACGAGCAGTACTTC. Its protein is CASTPLYEQYF.

The CDR3 here is CASSQDARDRRGNTIYF. The CDR3 DNA reads as TGCGCCAGCAGCCAAGATGCCCGGGACAGGCGTGGAAACACCATATATTTT. The chain uses TRBV4-1 and TRBJ1-3; 8 nucleotides align to TRBD1. V dropped 0 bases and J dropped 3; count of bases not matched to a gene: 7. CDR1 MGHRA and CDR2 YSYEKL come from the germline V gene. The CDR3 has 17 amino acids.

Only a few counts were recorded for this clone. The chain carries TRBV27 and TRBJ1-2; unclear D gene. Trimming stripped 6 bases from V and 8 bases from J, with 13 bases between. The CDR3 contains 12 residues. Germline V gene data show CDR1 as MNHEY and CDR2 as SMNVEV (reference sequence). DNA for the CDR3: TGTGCCAGCAGCACCCCAGGCAACGGCTACACCTTC. This codes for CASSTPGNGYTF.

The V gene is TRBV5-1, the J gene TRBJ2-5; 9 bases map to TRBD1. J was trimmed by 5 bases and V by 4 bases; bases with no gene match: 9. Germline CDR1 is SGHRS and CDR2 is YFSETQ. The CDR3 consists of 15 residues. CDR3 DNA: TGCGCCAGCAGCCCTTCCGACAGGGGGGTGGAGACCCAGTACTTC. Residues: CASSPSDRGVETQYF.

The rearrangement links TRBV13 to TRBJ2-5, with TRBD2 identical over 10 bases. The V segment lost 1 base and the J segment 7 bases; nucleotides outside the gene matches: 9. CDR1 is PRHDT, CDR2 FYEKMQ, per germline (reference sequence). The CDR3 has 16 residues. The CDR3 coding sequence is TGTGCCAGCAGCTTAGAAGCGGGGGGGCCCCGGGTGACCCAGTACTTC. It specifies CASSLEAGGPRVTQYF.

CDR3 nucleotide sequence: TGTGCCAGCAGTTGGACAGGGCTGGGACCTGAAGCTTTCTTT. It is translated as CASSWTGLGPEAFF. The chain carries TRBV6-5 and TRBJ1-1; 8 bases are a match to TRBD1. CDR1 and CDR2 from the germline V gene are MNHEY and SVGAGI. The trim removed 4 bases at V and 6 bases at J, leaving 7 bases unmatched. The CDR3 sequence is 14 residues long.

A word on this clone: The same CDR3 also results from other DNA sequences found in this sample. The rearrangement links TRBV6-1 to TRBJ2-6; D is perhaps TRBD1 (5 bases). The CDR3 is 15 residues long. The germline V and J ends were trimmed by 2 bases and 1 base, with 6 bases remaining between them. Germline V lookup: CDR1 MNHNS, CDR2 SASEGT. CDR3 amino acids: CASSEQGSGANVLTF. CDR3 in DNA: TGTGCCAGCAGTGAACAGGGATCTGGGGCCAACGTCCTGACTTTC.